This entry lists 29 T cell receptor beta chains sequenced from one sample in a study of blood T cell repertoires in COVID-19. Here immunoSEQ multiplex PCR was the method, and the copy in TCRdb shows in-frame clones only, minus some. The table includes approximately 180,000 clones, approximately 73% detected once. Sequencing was done on a sample of PBMCs or T cells enriched from blood (not recorded which). These receptor sequences come from a woman aged 50 to 65 with acute COVID-19.

The chain links TRBV18 to TRBJ1-5; perhaps TRBD1 as D (5 bases). The germline V and J ends were trimmed by 2 bases and 5 bases, with 13 bases remaining between them. The CDR3 extends over 15 amino acids. In germline, CDR1 is KGHSH, CDR2 LQKENI. The CDR3 spells CASSPIGGKDQPQHF. As DNA, the CDR3 is TGTGCCAGCTCACCAATCGGGGGGAAGGATCAGCCCCAGCATTTT.

The chain recombines TRBV6-1 with TRBJ2-7; perhaps TRBD2 as D (5 bases). Germline values: CDR1 MNHNS, CDR2 SASEGT. V was shortened by 0 bases and J by 9 bases, with 12 bases between the two germline ends. This CDR3 is built from 13 residues. The chain's CDR3 is CASSEAQSRGQYV. Here the CDR3 DNA reads TGTGCCAGCAGTGAAGCGCAAAGTCGGGGGCAGTACGTC.

A single count supports this clone. This rearrangement joins TRBV5-1 to TRBJ1-2; 9 bases fit TRBD1. The ends lost 0 bases at V and 1 base at J; junction bases unmatched: 7. This CDR3 is 17 amino acids long. Germline CDR1 and CDR2: SGHRS and YFSETQ. CDR3 sequence reads: CASSLGPGTGINYGYTF. CDR3 in DNA: TGCGCCAGCAGCTTGGGTCCCGGGACAGGGATTAACTATGGCTACACCTTC.

The chain has TRBV4-3 and TRBJ1-4, with TRBD1 identical over 9 bases. V was pared by 5 bases and J by 7 bases, with 8 bases of the junction left unmatched. Germline lookup yields CDR1 LGHNA and CDR2 YSLEER. This CDR3 has 15 residues. The CDR3 loop reads CASSTGTGSGEKLFF. CDR3 nucleotide sequence: TGCGCCAGCAGCACTGGGACAGGGTCGGGTGAAAAACTGTTTTTT.

This chain uses TRBV29-1 with TRBJ2-1; TRBD2 might be the D (5 bases). Germline V gives CDR1 SQVTM, CDR2 ANQGSEA. The CDR3 contains 12 residues. The V and J ends lost 6 bases and 5 bases respectively, with 11 bases between them. The CDR3 reads CSVNRGNNEQFF. The CDR3 coding sequence is TGCAGCGTCAACCGAGGGAACAATGAGCAGTTCTTC.

This clone was detected ten times or more. The CDR3 bases are TGTGCCAGCAGCTTGATTCGGGACATAAAGGAGGAGACCCAGTACTTC. It yields the protein CASSLIRDIKEETQYF. V usage is TRBV5-8 and J usage is TRBJ2-5; D possibly corresponds to TRBD1 (6 bases). The CDR3 has 16 amino acids. V lost 1 base to trimming and J lost 5 bases, with 18 bases between them. Germline V CDR1 and CDR2: SGHTS, YDEGEE.

This clone was detected only a few times. The V and J genes are TRBV19 and TRBJ1-4; no clear D. V gave up 3 bases and J gave up 7 bases, with 15 bases separating them. CDR3 length: 15 amino acids. CDR1 LNHDA and CDR2 SQIVND come from the germline V gene (reference sequence). CDR3 sequence reads: CASSIPGGYIEKLFF. CDR3 bases: TGTGCCAGTAGTATCCCCGGCGGTTATATTGAAAAACTGTTTTTT.

The chain carries TRBV12-3 or TRBV12-4 and TRBJ1-2; weak D call: TRBD1 (6 bases). V was trimmed by 10 bases and J by 2 bases, leaving 14 bases between them. This CDR3 region has 13 residues. CDR3 amino acids: CATGRGRNYGYTF. The CDR3 region has the DNA TGTGCCACAGGGCGGGGGCGGAACTATGGCTACACCTTC.

The CDR3 bases are TGCGCCAGCAGTGAGACATATTGTAATGGGAGGGATCTAGCGAATCCAAAGGAAAAACTGTTTTTT. Its translation: CASSETYCNGRDLANPKEKLFF. The J gene is TRBJ1-4, the V gene TRBV10-1; no definite D call. CDR1 WNHNN and CDR2 SYGVQD come from the germline V gene (reference sequence). Trimming cost V 2 bases and J 8 bases, with 36 bases left between them. The CDR3 has 22 amino acids.

The chain combines TRBV7-2 with TRBJ2-3, with 7 bases that match TRBD1. The length of the CDR3 is 15 residues. V gave up 3 bases and J gave up 0 bases; unmatched junction bases: 3. Germline V lookup: CDR1 SGHTA, CDR2 FQGNSA. The CDR3 loop is CASSLDRTSTDTQYF. The CDR3 DNA sequence: TGTGCCAGCAGCTTGGACAGGACGAGCACAGATACGCAGTATTTT.

This chain uses TRBV7-6 with TRBJ1-2; the match to TRBD1 covers 12 bases. The CDR3 is 16 residues long. Germline CDR1 and CDR2: SGHVS and FNYEAQ. The V segment lost 3 bases and the J segment 7 bases; nucleotides outside the gene matches: 9. CDR3 sequence reads: CASSLSPGQGAGGYTF. The CDR3 DNA reads as TGTGCCAGCAGCTTGTCGCCGGGACAGGGGGCAGGTGGCTACACCTTC.

This chain uses TRBV28 with TRBJ1-1, with D perhaps TRBD1 (5 bases). Trimming removed 6 bases from V and 4 bases from J, with 12 bases in between. Germline V gene sequence: CDR1 MDHEN, CDR2 SYDVKM. The CDR3 length is 13 residues. The DNA for the CDR3 is TGTGCCAGCAGGGCAGGACAACCCACTGAAGCTTTCTTT. Its protein is CASRAGQPTEAFF.

The chain recombines TRBV2 with TRBJ2-3; D is perhaps TRBD2 (7 bases). Trimming pared 8 bases from V and 2 bases from J, leaving 20 bases between. This CDR3 has 16 amino acids. Germline CDR1 SNHLY, CDR2 FYNNEI. Here the CDR3 reads CASGMGGRRVTDTQYF. The DNA for the CDR3 is TGTGCCAGCGGAATGGGGGGGCGACGGGTCACAGATACGCAGTATTTT.

The chain recombines TRBV7-2 with TRBJ2-3; 9 nucleotides match TRBD1. The J segment lost 4 bases and the V segment lost 0 bases, leaving 5 bases of the junction unmatched. CDR1 and CDR2 from the germline V gene are SGHTA and FQGNSA. The CDR3 contains 16 residues. CDR3 protein: CASSLAPGQGADTQYF. The CDR3 DNA reads as TGTGCCAGCAGCTTAGCCCCGGGACAGGGCGCAGATACGCAGTATTTT.

The chain recombines TRBV19 with TRBJ1-2; the D is unclear. The CDR3 extends over 14 amino acids. Germline assignment: CDR1 LNHDA and CDR2 SQIVND (reference sequence). Trimming removed 4 bases from V and 0 bases from J, with 9 bases in between. CDR3 nucleotides: TGTGCCAGTAGTAGCCTCGCAGCTAACTATGGCTACACCTTC. Protein: CASSSLAANYGYTF.

This chain's CDR3 is CASQGTASGYTF. The CDR3 bases are TGTGCCAGTCAGGGGACAGCGAGCGGCTACACCTTC. This rearrangement joins TRBV6-5 to TRBJ1-2; 7 bases are shared with TRBD1. Trimming cost V 9 bases and J 8 bases; bases outside gene matches: 9. Germline lookup yields CDR1 MNHEY and CDR2 SVGAGI. This CDR3 has 12 amino acids.

This clone was detected once. The J gene is TRBJ1-1, the V gene TRBV12-3 or TRBV12-4; D gene ambiguous. The V end was cut by 10 bases, the J end by 0 bases, with 12 bases between. The CDR3 has 13 residues. This chain's CDR3 is CATIEGLNTEAFF. The DNA for the CDR3 is TGTGCCACTATCGAGGGCTTGAACACTGAAGCTTTCTTT.

The gene calls are TRBV5-5 and TRBJ1-2; D unclear. Trimming stripped 2 bases from V and 3 bases from J, with 11 bases between. The V gene's germline CDR1 is SGHKS and CDR2 YYEKEE (reference sequence). The CDR3 covers 14 residues. The CDR3 sequence is CASSLPRRDYGYTF. CDR3 DNA sequence: TGTGCCAGCAGCTTACCACGCCGGGACTATGGCTACACCTTC.

The rearrangement uses TRBV30 and TRBJ1-2; D unclear. Germline assignment: CDR1 GTSNPN and CDR2 SVGIG (reference sequence). The CDR3 has 11 residues. Trimming cost V 4 bases and J 3 bases, with 6 bases left between them. The CDR3 region is CAWTSYYGYTF. CDR3 DNA: TGTGCCTGGACAAGCTACTATGGCTACACCTTC.

The genes are TRBV3-1 (or the pseudogene TRBV3-2) and TRBJ2-5; 10 bases are shared with TRBD2. Germline CDR1 and CDR2: LGHDT and YNNKEL (reference sequence). CDR3 length equals 16 residues. V trimming: 1 base; J trimming: 4 bases; junction bases outside the gene matches: 6. The CDR3 nucleotides read TGTGCCAGCAGCCAAGGCAGCGGGGGGGGTCGAGAGACCCAGTACTTC. Translating it yields CASSQGSGGGRETQYF.

The J gene is TRBJ2-7, the V gene TRBV5-5, with TRBD2 matching 9 bases. J lost 2 bases, V lost 0 bases, and 3 bases had no gene match. Germline V CDR1 and CDR2: SGHKS, YYEKEE (reference sequence). The CDR3 contains 15 residues. CDR3 sequence reads: CASSLDASGAYEQYV. In DNA, the CDR3 is TGTGCCAGCAGCTTGGACGCTAGCGGGGCCTACGAGCAGTACGTC.

In this sample, this clone turned up a few times. The rearrangement joins TRBV7-9 to TRBJ1-2, with a tentative D call TRBD1 (6 bases). This CDR3 region has 17 residues. CDR1 SEHNR and CDR2 FQNEAQ come from the germline V gene (reference sequence). V was cut by 0 bases and J by 6 bases, with 20 bases left in between. The CDR3 DNA follows: TGTGCCAGCAGCTTAGCCGCTACCGCCGGAGGACAGAATGGCTACACCTTC. Its protein product is CASSLAATAGGQNGYTF.

The table lists this clone with a count of one. V usage is TRBV7-9 and J usage is TRBJ1-5, with D possibly being TRBD1 (6 bases). Trimming stripped 4 bases from V and 15 bases from J, with 16 bases between. Germline-derived CDR1 and CDR2 are SEHNR and FQNEAQ (reference sequence). This CDR3 has 12 amino acids. The CDR3 sequence: CASSSVEGGPHF. The DNA of the CDR3 is TGTGCCAGCAGCTCAGTAGAGGGGGGGCCGCATTTT. The full variable domain, with the rest looked up from reference TRBV7-9 and TRBJ1-5, is DTGVSQNPRHKITKRGQNVTFRCDPISEHNRLYWYRQTLGQGPEFLTYFQNEAQLEKSRLLSDRFSAERPKGSFSTLEIQRTEQGDSAMYLCASSSVEGGPHFGDGTRLSIL.

The chain recombines TRBV27 with TRBJ1-4, with a tentative D call TRBD1 (5 bases). Trimming stripped 5 bases from V and 3 bases from J, with 10 bases between. The germline V gene has CDR1 MNHEY and CDR2 SMNVEV (reference sequence). The CDR3 is made up of 14 amino acids. The CDR3 protein is CASSRSRANEKLFF. DNA of the CDR3: TGTGCCAGCAGTAGATCCAGGGCTAATGAAAAACTGTTTTTT.

DNA for the CDR3: TGTGCCTCAAGGCAGGTGGCTAATGAAAAACTGTTTTTT. Residues: CASRQVANEKLFF. V and J are TRBV6-5 and TRBJ1-4; the D is unclear. Germline V gives CDR1 MNHEY, CDR2 SVGAGI. The CDR3 contains 13 residues. Trimming pared 11 bases from V and 3 bases from J, leaving 13 bases between.

The chain couples TRBV2 to TRBJ1-4; D unresolved. CDR3 length equals 14 residues. V was shortened by 3 bases and J by 4 bases, with 9 bases between the two germline ends. Germline-derived CDR1 and CDR2 are SNHLY and FYNNEI. CDR3 coding DNA: TGTGCCAGCAGTGACGCCAGGAATAATGAAAAACTGTTTTTT. It specifies CASSDARNNEKLFF.

About this clone: At the DNA level, this CDR3 is encoded by other sequences in the same sample as well. V and J are TRBV19 and TRBJ2-5, with 10 positions matching TRBD1. The germline CDR1 and CDR2 sequences are LNHDA and SQIVND (reference sequence). The trim removed 7 bases at V and 4 bases at J, leaving 6 bases unmatched. This CDR3 has 14 residues. The CDR3 region is CASKQDRGRETQYF. For the CDR3, the DNA is TGTGCCAGTAAACAGGACAGGGGGAGAGAGACCCAGTACTTC.

The chain links TRBV7-3 to TRBJ2-3, with D perhaps matching TRBD1 (7 bases). Germline V gene sequence: CDR1 SGHTA, CDR2 FQGTGA. Trimming stripped 4 bases from V and 0 bases from J, with 11 bases between. This CDR3 has 15 residues. CDR3 DNA: TGTGCCAGCAGCTCTCAGGGGGGTAGCACAGATACGCAGTATTTT. Translation gives CASSSQGGSTDTQYF.

The genes are TRBV7-3 and TRBJ2-2; 9 bases agree with TRBD1. V shed 5 bases, J shed 2 bases, and the junction held 9 bases outside the gene matches. Per the germline V gene, CDR1 is SGHTA and CDR2 is FQGTGA. The CDR3 consists of 17 residues. The DNA for the CDR3 is TGTGCCAGCAGCCTAGCTGGGACAGGGACCAACACCGGGGAGCTGTTTTTT. This sequence encodes CASSLAGTGTNTGELFF.